The 15 T cell receptor beta chains listed next were all sequenced from one sample in a study of shared clonotypes between healthy human individuals. Sequencing used immunoSEQ multiplex PCR; TCRdb keeps in-frame clones, though not all of them. This table has about 2.5 million clones, roughly 90% appearing once. The sample taken for sequencing was naive CD4+ T cells from PBMCs. As to subset: CD45RA+ positively selected. The receptor source for this set is a man aged 18 to 30 in good health. Some clones in this sample may be carry-over from other donors' samples.

V gene TRBV18 combines with J gene TRBJ2-5; 8 bases fit TRBD2. V shed 2 bases and J 4 bases; nucleotides not matched to a gene: 3. Per the germline V gene, CDR1 is KGHSH and CDR2 is LQKENI. The CDR3 is 14 amino acids. Here the CDR3 DNA reads TGTGCCAGCTCACCAGAAAGCGGGAGAGAGACCCAGTACTTC. Translating it yields CASSPESGRETQYF.

The chain uses TRBV11-3 and TRBJ2-7; D remains unclear. Looked up from germline, CDR1 is SGHNT and CDR2 is YENEEA. The CDR3 spans 15 residues. The ends were cut back, 5 bases at V and 0 bases at J, with 14 bases in the middle. For the CDR3, the DNA is TGTGCCAGCAGCGAGTCTACTCAGAGCTCCTACGAGCAGTACTTC. Protein: CASSESTQSSYEQYF.

This chain uses TRBV6-5 with TRBJ1-3, with D perhaps matching TRBD1 (5 bases). CDR1 and CDR2 from the germline V gene are MNHEY and SVGAGI. The length of the CDR3 is 16 residues. Between the trimmed V and J ends, which lost 4 bases and 0 bases, there was a span of 13 bases. CDR3 DNA: TGTGCCAGCAGTTTAGGGGTATCGACCTCTGGAAACACCATATATTTT. Translating gives CASSLGVSTSGNTIYF.

The V call is TRBV25-1, the J call TRBJ2-1; D is uncertain. This CDR3 comprises 15 residues. V was pared by 1 base and J by 9 bases, with 16 bases between. Germline-derived CDR1 and CDR2 are MGHDK and SYGVNS. The CDR3 nucleotides read TGTGCCAGCAGTGAATCCCGCCCGCAGTCGTCTGAGCAGTTCTTC. Translation gives CASSESRPQSSEQFF.

The chain carries TRBV2 and TRBJ1-1; maybe TRBD1 (6 bases). The CDR3 loop spans 14 amino acids. CDR1 and CDR2 from the germline V gene are SNHLY and FYNNEI. Trimming left V 4 bases short and J 0 bases short, with 9 bases between. The CDR3 is CASSGTVMNTEAFF. The CDR3 DNA reads TGTGCCAGCAGTGGGACAGTGATGAACACTGAAGCTTTCTTT. Filled out from reference TRBV2 and TRBJ1-1, the complete variable domain reads EPEVTQTPSHQVTQMGQEVILRCVPISNHLYFYWYRQILGQKVEFLVSFYNNEISEKSEIFDDQFSVERPDGSNFTLKIRSTKLEDSAMYFCASSGTVMNTEAFFGQGTRLTVV.

The chain combines TRBV6-6 with TRBJ1-1, with D possibly matching TRBD1 (5 bases). Germline V lookup: CDR1 MNHNY, CDR2 SVGAGI (reference sequence). CDR3 length equals 14 residues. Trimming shortened V by 6 bases and J by 1 base, and 12 bases separated the two germline ends. This CDR3 reads CASSVGVANTEAFF. In nucleotides, the CDR3 is TGTGCCAGCAGCGTAGGGGTAGCGAACACTGAAGCTTTCTTT.

Written as DNA, the CDR3 is TGTGCCAGCAGCCAAGATGGGAGTCAGGGCACAGATACGCAGTATTTT. Encoded protein: CASSQDGSQGTDTQYF. The chain links TRBV4-2 to TRBJ2-3; D might be TRBD2 (5 bases). The CDR3 covers 16 residues. CDR1 and CDR2 from the germline V gene are LGHNA and YNFKEQ. Trimming cost V 0 bases and J 1 base, with 11 bases left between them.

As to this clone: This sample also contains other DNA sequences that code for the same CDR3. The genes are TRBV5-1 and TRBJ1-3; a possible D gene is TRBD1 (5 bases). With 4 bases removed from V and 0 bases from J, the gap between germline ends came to 8 bases. This CDR3 region has 14 residues. CDR1 and CDR2 (germline): SGHRS, YFSETQ. The CDR3 DNA reads as TGCGCCAGCAGCACAGGAGACTCTGGAAACACCATATATTTT. Its protein is CASSTGDSGNTIYF.

The count of this clone is one. This chain uses TRBV27 with TRBJ2-5; perhaps TRBD1 as D (5 bases). Germline-derived CDR1 and CDR2 are MNHEY and SMNVEV (reference sequence). Between the trimmed V and J ends, which lost 3 bases and 4 bases, there was a span of 21 bases. CDR3 length: 17 residues. In DNA, the CDR3 is TGTGCCAGCAGTTTTAAAGGGTCGGCGCAGGGAAGAGAGACCCAGTACTTC. Protein product: CASSFKGSAQGRETQYF.

Points on this clone: At the DNA level, this CDR3 is encoded by other sequences in the same sample as well. V is TRBV7-2 and J is TRBJ2-3; D is undetermined. Germline V gene data show CDR1 as SGHTA and CDR2 as FQGNSA. V lost 1 base and J 5 bases, leaving 4 bases between the germline ends. The CDR3 extends over 12 amino acids. DNA for the CDR3: TGTGCCAGCAGCTTAGTGATAGATACGCAGTATTTT. The encoded protein is CASSLVIDTQYF.

The V gene is TRBV5-8, the J gene TRBJ1-4; maybe TRBD1 (5 bases). The CDR3 loop spans 14 amino acids. Trimming removed 6 bases from V and 4 bases from J, with 13 bases in between. In germline, CDR1 is SGHTS, CDR2 YDEGEE. The chain's CDR3 is CASNRLTVNEKLFF. The DNA for the CDR3 is TGTGCCAGCAATCGTCTGACAGTTAATGAAAAACTGTTTTTT.

V gene TRBV28 combines with J gene TRBJ2-7; D is perhaps TRBD1 (6 bases). The V gene lost 4 bases and the J gene lost 0 bases, with 16 bases spanning the gap. CDR1 and CDR2 from the germline V gene are MDHEN and SYDVKM. The CDR3 contains 16 residues. The CDR3 DNA reads as TGTGCCAGCAGTTCCCACAGGGCCCCACTCTCCTACGAGCAGTACTTC. Translating gives CASSSHRAPLSYEQYF.

The rearrangement links TRBV6-1 to TRBJ2-7, with 11 positions matching TRBD2. In germline, CDR1 is MNHNS, CDR2 SASEGT. V gave up 6 bases and J gave up 8 bases; unmatched junction bases: 6. CDR3 length: 13 amino acids. CDR3 DNA: TGTGCCAGCAGGATGACTAGCGGGATACAGCAGTACTTC. It codes for CASRMTSGIQQYF.

The gene calls are TRBV5-1 and TRBJ2-3, with 7 bases aligning to TRBD2. This CDR3 has 15 amino acids. Per the germline V gene, CDR1 is SGHRS and CDR2 is YFSETQ. Losses at the gene ends were 1 base for V and 0 bases for J; bases not matched to a gene: 2. CDR3 nucleotide sequence: TGCGCCAGCAGCTTGACTAGCGCAAGCACAGATACGCAGTATTTT. This encodes CASSLTSASTDTQYF.

On this clone: The same CDR3 also results from other DNA sequences found in this sample. V usage is TRBV18 and J usage is TRBJ2-7; 7 nucleotides align to TRBD1. This CDR3 region has 13 residues. Germline V gene data show CDR1 as KGHSH and CDR2 as LQKENI. Trimming cost V 4 bases and J 3 bases; bases outside gene matches: 3. CDR3 nucleotide sequence: TGTGCCAGCTCACAAGGGGGCGGCTACGAGCAGTACTTC. Translation gives CASSQGGGYEQYF.